This is a list of T cell receptor beta chains from one sample in a study of cytomegalovirus exposure and HLA in healthy donors. TCRdb's copy holds only in-frame clones and misses some; the assay was immunoSEQ multiplex PCR. The sample lists 150,000 to 200,000 clones; about 13% were seen once. Sequenced material: PBMCs. The origin of the receptors is a middle-aged man in good health and CMV-seropositive. Each CDR3 is given with its conserved first and last residue. The D gene is left open where the match is weak. Clone size, where shown, is once, few, many, or a class for clones that have expanded.

TRBJ2-5	TRBD2	few	TRBV7-6	TGTGCCAGCAGCGGCATCGGGGGGGCCGAAGAGACCCAGTACTTC	CASSGIGGAEETQYF
TRBJ2-5	.	once	TRBV11-3	TGTGCCAGCAGCTTATATAACCAAGAGACCCAGTACTTC	CASSLYNQETQYF
TRBJ2-5	TRBD2	.	TRBV7-9	TGTGCCAGCAGCTTAGCGGCAGCGGGGGAAGAGACCCAGTACTTC	CASSLAAAGEETQYF
TRBJ1-1	.	few	TRBV18	TGTGCCAGCTCCTCCTCTATGAACACTGAAGCTTTCTTT	CASSSSMNTEAFF
TRBJ2-3	.	.	TRBV5-1	TGCGCCAGCAGCTTGGCAGCGTACACAGATACGCAGTATTTT	CASSLAAYTDTQYF
TRBJ2-7	.	few	TRBV18	TGTGCCAGCTCCCCTCCAGGGGGGCAGGTGCAGTACTTC	CASSPPGGQVQYF
TRBJ1-6	.	.	TRBV9	TGTGCCAGCAGCCCACTCCAGGGGTCCTATAATTCACCCCTCCACTTT	CASSPLQGSYNSPLHF
TRBJ1-1	TRBD1	few	TRBV5-1	TGCGCCAGCAGCTTGGCCCCTCATAACCGGGACAGAAACACTGAAGCTTTCTTT	CASSLAPHNRDRNTEAFF
TRBJ2-5	TRBD1	few	TRBV11-2	TGTGCCAGCAGCTTTCTCCCGATCGACAGGGATCGCCAAGAGACCCAGTACTTC	CASSFLPIDRDRQETQYF
TRBJ1-1	TRBD1	.	TRBV30	TGTGCCTGGGAAGGGACAGGAAACACTGAAGCTTTCTTT	CAWEGTGNTEAFF
TRBJ1-1	.	few	TRBV27	TGTGCCAGCAGTATAGCACCAGGACAGACGAACACTGAAGCTTTCTTT	CASSIAPGQTNTEAFF
TRBJ2-7	TRBD1	few	TRBV19	TGTGCCAGTAGTCCCACCGGGACAGGGGCGTACGAGCAGTACTTC	CASSPTGTGAYEQYF
TRBJ2-7	.	.	TRBV5-6	TGTGCCAGCAGCCTTTACCCAGAGACACCCTACGAGCAGTACTTC	CASSLYPETPYEQYF
TRBJ1-4	.	.	TRBV2	TGTGCCAGCAGTGGGGGGAGGGGTGAAAAACTGTTTTTT	CASSGGRGEKLFF
TRBJ2-5	TRBD1	few	TRBV27	TGTGCCAGCAGTTCCCGACAGGGGTCCCTCCAAGAGACCCAGTACTTC	CASSSRQGSLQETQYF
TRBJ2-3	.	few	TRBV5-1	TGCGCCAGCAACGACAGGGGAGGGGATACGCAGTATTTT	CASNDRGGDTQYF
TRBJ1-5	.	.	TRBV29-1	TGCAGCGTAGCACGGGATAGCAATCAGCCCCAGCATTTT	CSVARDSNQPQHF
TRBJ2-5	.	few	TRBV11-2	TGTGCCAGCAGCTTAGGACACAGCCAAGAGACCCAGTACTTC	CASSLGHSQETQYF
TRBJ1-1	TRBD1	few	TRBV2	TGTGCCAGCAGTGGACAGGGTTACACTGAAGCTTTCTTT	CASSGQGYTEAFF
TRBJ1-5	TRBD1	few	TRBV12-5	TGTGCTAGTGGCCCACGGGACAGCCCCTCGAGTACTCAGCCCCAGCATTTT	CASGPRDSPSSTQPQHF
TRBJ2-7	TRBD2	few	TRBV30	TGTGCCTGGAGTGTCCCTAGGGGGACTAGCGATGACGAGCAGTACTTC	CAWSVPRGTSDDEQYF
TRBJ2-7	.	few	TRBV5-6	TGTGCCAGCAGCTTGCTGGGCGAAGGCTACGAGCAGTACTTC	CASSLLGEGYEQYF
TRBJ2-3	.	few	TRBV5-4	TGTGCCAGCAGCTATACAGAAGATACGCAGTATTTT	CASSYTEDTQYF
TRBJ2-7	TRBD1	few	TRBV2	TGTGCCAGCGGCGCAGGGGGCGTCGAGCAGTACTTC	CASGAGGVEQYF
TRBJ2-7	.	few	TRBV11-2	TGTGCCAGCAACTCCCAATCCCCCTACGAGCAGTACTTC	CASNSQSPYEQYF
TRBJ1-3	.	.	TRBV19	TGTGCCAGTAGTCCTGACAGGCGGGACACCATATATTTT	CASSPDRRDTIYF
TRBJ1-1	.	.	TRBV15	TGTGCCACCAGAACAGTGAACACTGAAGCTTTCTTT	CATRTVNTEAFF
TRBJ2-5	.	.	TRBV5-4	TGTGCCAGCAACCAGGGTGGAGGGAGAGAGACCCAGTACTTC	CASNQGGGRETQYF
TRBJ1-2	.	few	TRBV5-1	TGCGCCAGCAGCTTGGGGCCGGAGTATGGCTACACCTTC	CASSLGPEYGYTF
TRBJ2-5	.	.	TRBV7-2	TGTGCCAGCAGCTCTGGACTATTTGGAGAGACCCAGTACTTC	CASSSGLFGETQYF
TRBJ1-1	.	few	TRBV27	TGTGCCAGCAGTTTTGGGGCGAACACTGAAGCTTTCTTT	CASSFGANTEAFF